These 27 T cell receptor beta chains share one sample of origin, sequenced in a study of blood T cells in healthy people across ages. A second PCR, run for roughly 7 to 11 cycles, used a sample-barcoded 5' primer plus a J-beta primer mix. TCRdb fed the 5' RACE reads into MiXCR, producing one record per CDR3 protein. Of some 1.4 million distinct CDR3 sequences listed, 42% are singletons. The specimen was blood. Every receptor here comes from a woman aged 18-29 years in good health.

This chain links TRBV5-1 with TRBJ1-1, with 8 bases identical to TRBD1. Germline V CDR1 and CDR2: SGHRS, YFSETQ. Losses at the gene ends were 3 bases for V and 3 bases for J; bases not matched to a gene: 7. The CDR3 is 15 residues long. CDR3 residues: CASSSVWGQDTEAFF. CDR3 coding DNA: TGCGCCAGCAGCTCGGTGTGGGGACAGGACACTGAAGCTTTCTTT.

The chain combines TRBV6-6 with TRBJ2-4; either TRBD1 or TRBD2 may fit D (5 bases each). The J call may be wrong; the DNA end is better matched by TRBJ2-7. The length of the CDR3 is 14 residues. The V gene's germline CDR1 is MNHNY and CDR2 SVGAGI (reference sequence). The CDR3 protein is CASRPGTATPEQYF. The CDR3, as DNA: TGTGCCAGCAGGCCAGGGACCGCTACCCCCGAGCAGTACTTC.

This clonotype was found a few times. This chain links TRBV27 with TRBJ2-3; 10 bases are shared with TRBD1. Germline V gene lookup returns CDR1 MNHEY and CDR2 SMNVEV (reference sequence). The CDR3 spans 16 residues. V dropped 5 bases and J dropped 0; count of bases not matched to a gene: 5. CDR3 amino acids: CASSVDRGRSTDTQYF. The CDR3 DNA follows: TGTGCCAGCAGTGTAGACAGGGGGCGAAGCACAGATACGCAGTATTTT.

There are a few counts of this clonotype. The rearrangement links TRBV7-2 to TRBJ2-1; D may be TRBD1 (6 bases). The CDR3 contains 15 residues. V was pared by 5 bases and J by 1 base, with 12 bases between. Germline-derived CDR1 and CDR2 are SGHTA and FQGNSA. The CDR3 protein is CASSPKDSSYNEQFF. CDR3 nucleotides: TGTGCCAGCAGCCCAAAGGACAGTTCCTACAATGAGCAGTTCTTC. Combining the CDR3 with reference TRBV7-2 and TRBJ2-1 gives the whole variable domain GAGVSQSPSNKVTEKGKDVELRCDPISGHTALYWYRQSLGQGLEFLIYFQGNSAPDKSGLPSDRFSAERTGGSVSTLTIQRTQQEDSAVYLCASSPKDSSYNEQFFGPGTRLTVL.

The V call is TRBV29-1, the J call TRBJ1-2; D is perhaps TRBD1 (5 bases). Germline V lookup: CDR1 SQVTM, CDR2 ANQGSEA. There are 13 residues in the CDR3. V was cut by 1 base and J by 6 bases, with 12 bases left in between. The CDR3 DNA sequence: TGCAGCGTTGAAGGGGGCGAGAGGGATGGCTACACCTTC. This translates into CSVEGGERDGYTF.

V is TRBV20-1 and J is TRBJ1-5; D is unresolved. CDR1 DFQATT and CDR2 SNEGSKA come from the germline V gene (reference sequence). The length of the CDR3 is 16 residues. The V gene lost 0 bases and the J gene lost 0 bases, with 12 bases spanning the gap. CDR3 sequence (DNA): TGCAGTGCTAGAGATTGGCAGAAACATAGCAATCAGCCCCAGCATTTT. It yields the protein CSARDWQKHSNQPQHF.

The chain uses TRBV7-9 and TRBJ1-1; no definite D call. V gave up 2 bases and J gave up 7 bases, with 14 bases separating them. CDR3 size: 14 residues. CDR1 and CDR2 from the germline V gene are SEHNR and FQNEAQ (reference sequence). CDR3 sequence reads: CASSLMGSDGEAFF. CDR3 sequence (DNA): TGTGCCAGCAGCTTAATGGGCAGCGACGGTGAAGCTTTCTTT.

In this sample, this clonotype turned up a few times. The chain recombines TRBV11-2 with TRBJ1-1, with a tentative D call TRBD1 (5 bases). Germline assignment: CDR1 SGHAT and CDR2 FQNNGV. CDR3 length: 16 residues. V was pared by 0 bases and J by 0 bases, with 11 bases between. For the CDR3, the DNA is TGTGCCAGCAGCTTAGAGGCAGGGCCCATGAACACTGAAGCTTTCTTT. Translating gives CASSLEAGPMNTEAFF.

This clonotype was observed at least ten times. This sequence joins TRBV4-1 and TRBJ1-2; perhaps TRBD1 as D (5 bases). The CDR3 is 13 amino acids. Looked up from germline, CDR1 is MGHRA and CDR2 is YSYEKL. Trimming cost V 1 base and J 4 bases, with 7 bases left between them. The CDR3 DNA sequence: TGCGCCAGCAGCCAAGCAGGGACCTATGGCTACACCTTC. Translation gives CASSQAGTYGYTF.

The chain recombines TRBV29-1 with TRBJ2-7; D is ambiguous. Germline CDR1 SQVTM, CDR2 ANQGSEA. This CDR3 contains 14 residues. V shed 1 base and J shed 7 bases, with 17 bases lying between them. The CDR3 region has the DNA TGCAGCGTTGAAGTGACAAGCTCCTACAATGAGCAGTACTTC. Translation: CSVEVTSSYNEQYF.

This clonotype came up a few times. CDR3 sequence (DNA): TGTGCCAGCAGTGGGCGGAAAGCTTTCTTT. This codes for CASSGRKAFF. This chain uses TRBV28 with TRBJ1-1; no clear D gene. V was pared by 5 bases and J by 9 bases, with 7 bases between. The CDR3 is 10 amino acids. The germline gives CDR1 MDHEN, CDR2 SYDVKM.

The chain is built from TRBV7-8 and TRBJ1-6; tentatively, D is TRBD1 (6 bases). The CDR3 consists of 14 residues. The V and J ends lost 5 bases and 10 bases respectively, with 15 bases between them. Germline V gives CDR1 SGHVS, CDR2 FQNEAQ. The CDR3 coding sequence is TGTGCCAGCAGCCGAGGGGGGGTGGACTCACCCCTCCACTTT. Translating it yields CASSRGGVDSPLHF.

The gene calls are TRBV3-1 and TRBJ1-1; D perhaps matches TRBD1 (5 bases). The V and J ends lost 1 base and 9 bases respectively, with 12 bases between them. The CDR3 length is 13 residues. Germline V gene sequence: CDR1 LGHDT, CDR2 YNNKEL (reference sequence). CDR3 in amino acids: CASSQVGTPQAFF. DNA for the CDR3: TGTGCCAGCAGCCAAGTGGGGACCCCCCAAGCTTTCTTT.

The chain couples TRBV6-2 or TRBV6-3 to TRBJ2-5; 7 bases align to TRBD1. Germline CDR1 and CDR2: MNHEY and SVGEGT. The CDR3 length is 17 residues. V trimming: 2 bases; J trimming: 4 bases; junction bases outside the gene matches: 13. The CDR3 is CASSYGTGVGGVETQYF. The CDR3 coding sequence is TGTGCCAGCAGTTACGGAACAGGGGTCGGTGGAGTAGAGACCCAGTACTTC.

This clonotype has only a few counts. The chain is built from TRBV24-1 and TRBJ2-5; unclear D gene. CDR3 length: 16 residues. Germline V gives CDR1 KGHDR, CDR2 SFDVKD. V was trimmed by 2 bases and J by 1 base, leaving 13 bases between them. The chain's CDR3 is CATSDYSRIAQETQYF. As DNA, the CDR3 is TGTGCCACCAGTGATTACTCCCGGATAGCCCAAGAGACCCAGTACTTC.

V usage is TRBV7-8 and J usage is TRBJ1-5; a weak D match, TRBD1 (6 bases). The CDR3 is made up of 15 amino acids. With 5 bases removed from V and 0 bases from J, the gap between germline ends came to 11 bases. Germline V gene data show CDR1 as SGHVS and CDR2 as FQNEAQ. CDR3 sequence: CASSTQGNSNQPQHF. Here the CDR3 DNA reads TGTGCCAGCAGCACACAGGGAAATAGCAATCAGCCCCAGCATTTT.

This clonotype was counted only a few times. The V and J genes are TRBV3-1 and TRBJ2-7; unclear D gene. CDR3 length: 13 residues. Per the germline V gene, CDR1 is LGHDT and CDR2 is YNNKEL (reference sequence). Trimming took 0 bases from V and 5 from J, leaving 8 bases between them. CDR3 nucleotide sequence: TGTGCCAGCAGCCAAGATCCCGAGGACGAGCAGTACTTC. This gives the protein CASSQDPEDEQYF.

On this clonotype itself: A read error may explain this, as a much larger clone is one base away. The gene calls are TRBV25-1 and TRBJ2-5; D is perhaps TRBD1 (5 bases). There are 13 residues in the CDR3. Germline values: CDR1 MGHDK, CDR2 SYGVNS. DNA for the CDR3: TGTGCCTGCAGTGAAGGGGCCCAAGAGACCCAGTACTTC. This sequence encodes CACSEGAQETQYF.

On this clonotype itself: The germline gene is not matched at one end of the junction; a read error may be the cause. CDR3 loop: CSARKLASQEAQYF. DNA for the CDR3: TGCAGTGCGCGGAAACTAGCGTCCCAAGAGGCCCAGTACTTC. The gene calls are TRBV20-1 and TRBJ2-5; 7 bases fit TRBD2. The CDR3 is made up of 14 amino acids. CDR1 is DFQATT and CDR2 is SNEGSKA in the germline V gene (reference sequence).

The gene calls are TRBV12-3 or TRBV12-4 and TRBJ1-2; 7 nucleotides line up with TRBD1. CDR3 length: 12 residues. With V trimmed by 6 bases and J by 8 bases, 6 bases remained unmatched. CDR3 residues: CASRDRVYGYTF. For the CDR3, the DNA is TGTGCCAGCAGAGACAGGGTTTACGGCTACACCTTC.

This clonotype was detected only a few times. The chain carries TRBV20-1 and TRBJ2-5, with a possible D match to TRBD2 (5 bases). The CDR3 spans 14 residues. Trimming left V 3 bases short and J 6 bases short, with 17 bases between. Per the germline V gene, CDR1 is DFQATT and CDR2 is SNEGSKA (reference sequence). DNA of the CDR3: TGCAGTGCTAGCCCCGGGGAGTTTCTGAAGACCCAGTACTTC. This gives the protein CSASPGEFLKTQYF.

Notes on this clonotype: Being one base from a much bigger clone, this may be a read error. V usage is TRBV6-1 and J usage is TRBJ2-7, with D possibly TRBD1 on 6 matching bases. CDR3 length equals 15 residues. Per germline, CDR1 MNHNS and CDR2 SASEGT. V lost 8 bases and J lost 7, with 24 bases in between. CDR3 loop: CASPGDLGGPSEQYF. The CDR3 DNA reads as TGTGCCAGCCCAGGGGATCTAGGTGGACCCAGTGAGCAGTACTTC.

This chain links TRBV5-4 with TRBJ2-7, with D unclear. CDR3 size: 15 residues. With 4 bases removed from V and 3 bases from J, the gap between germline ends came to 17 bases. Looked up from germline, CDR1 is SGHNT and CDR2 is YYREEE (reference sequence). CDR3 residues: CASSHWKNLNYEQYF. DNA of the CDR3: TGTGCCAGCAGCCACTGGAAAAACTTAAACTACGAGCAGTACTTC. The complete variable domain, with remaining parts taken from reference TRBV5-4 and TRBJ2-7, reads ETGVTQSPTHLIKTRGQQVTLRCSSQSGHNTVSWYQQALGQGPQFIFQYYREEENGRGNFPPRFSGLQFPNYSSELNVNALELDDSALYLCASSHWKNLNYEQYFGPGTRLTVT.

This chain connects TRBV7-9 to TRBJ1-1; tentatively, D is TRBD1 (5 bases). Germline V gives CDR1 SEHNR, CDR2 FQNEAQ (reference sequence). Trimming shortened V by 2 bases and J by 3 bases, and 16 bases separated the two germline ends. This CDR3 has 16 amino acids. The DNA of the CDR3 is TGTGCCAGCAGCTTAAGGTCAGGGTACATGGACACTGAAGCTTTCTTT. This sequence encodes CASSLRSGYMDTEAFF. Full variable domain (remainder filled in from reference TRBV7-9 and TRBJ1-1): DTGVSQNPRHKITKRGQNVTFRCDPISEHNRLYWYRQTLGQGPEFLTYFQNEAQLEKSRLLSDRFSAERPKGSFSTLEIQRTEQGDSAMYLCASSLRSGYMDTEAFFGQGTRLTVV.

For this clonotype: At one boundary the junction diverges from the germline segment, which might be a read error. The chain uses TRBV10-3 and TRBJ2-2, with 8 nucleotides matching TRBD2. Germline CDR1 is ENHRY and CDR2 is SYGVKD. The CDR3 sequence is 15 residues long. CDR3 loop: CAISYSGVNTGELVF. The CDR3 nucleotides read TGTGCCATCAGCTATAGCGGGGTGAACACCGGGGAGCTGGTTTTT.

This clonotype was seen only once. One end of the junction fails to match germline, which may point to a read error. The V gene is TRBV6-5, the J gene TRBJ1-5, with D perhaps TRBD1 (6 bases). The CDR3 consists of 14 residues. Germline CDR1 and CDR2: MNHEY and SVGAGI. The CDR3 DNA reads TGTGCCAGCAGTACACAGGGTAGCAATCAGCTCCAGCATTTT. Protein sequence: CASSTQGSNQLQHF.

The CDR3 DNA is TGTGCCAGCAGCCCCCCAGGGTTTATCAATGAAGCTTTCTTT. This codes for CASSPPGFINEAFF. The chain is built from TRBV14 and TRBJ1-1; tentatively, D is TRBD1 (5 bases). Looked up from germline, CDR1 is SGHDN and CDR2 is FVKESK. Trimming left V 4 bases short and J 7 bases short, with 16 bases between. The CDR3 totals 14 residues.